The 22 T cell receptor beta chains given below trace back to one sample, sequenced in a study of T cell responses to AZD1222 COVID-19 vaccine. Using immunoSEQ multiplex PCR, the repertoire was profiled, and TCRdb retains in-frame clones only, with some absent. The data contain 150,000 to 200,000 clones, approximately 91% of them singletons. The sequencing here drew on peripheral blood, taken 28 days after the second AZD1222 dose. The receptors were gathered from an adult who received the AZD1222 COVID-19 vaccine.

The V and J genes are TRBV29-1 and TRBJ1-2; the D is unclear. V was shortened by 7 bases and J by 3 bases, with 9 bases between the two germline ends. The CDR3 has 11 amino acids. CDR1 and CDR2 from the germline V gene are SQVTM and ANQGSEA. The CDR3: CSGSGDYGYTF. CDR3 bases: TGCAGCGGCAGCGGGGACTATGGCTACACCTTC.

The chain uses TRBV7-2 and TRBJ2-3; possibly TRBD2 for D (6 bases). V lost 5 bases and J 0 bases, leaving 12 bases between the germline ends. This CDR3 has 15 amino acids. Germline V gene data show CDR1 as SGHTA and CDR2 as FQGNSA. The DNA for the CDR3 is TGTGCCAGCAGCCAGTGGGGGGAAAGCACAGATACGCAGTATTTT. Residues: CASSQWGESTDTQYF.

The CDR3 here is CASSYSGTGEHGYTF. The CDR3 DNA is TGTGCCAGCAGCTACAGTGGGACAGGGGAGCATGGCTACACCTTC. V is TRBV28 and J is TRBJ1-2, with 10 nucleotides matching TRBD1. The germline V gene encodes CDR1 MDHEN and CDR2 SYDVKM. This CDR3 spans 15 amino acids. After removal of 6 bases from V and 6 bases from J, the junction contained 10 bases not matched to a gene.

The chain carries TRBV7-8 and TRBJ2-3; D remains ambiguous. The germline V and J ends were trimmed by 5 bases and 1 base, with 16 bases remaining between them. Germline V gene data show CDR1 as SGHVS and CDR2 as FQNEAQ. The CDR3 has 16 residues. The CDR3 spells CASSRGRAHRTDTQYF. The CDR3 DNA sequence: TGTGCCAGCAGCCGCGGACGGGCGCATCGCACAGATACGCAGTATTTT.

This clone was observed once. The chain uses TRBV5-4 and TRBJ1-1; TRBD1 is a possible D gene (6 bases). Germline CDR1 and CDR2: SGHNT and YYREEE (reference sequence). V was clipped by 3 bases and J by 1 base, with 13 bases between them. The CDR3 loop spans 15 amino acids. CDR3 sequence: CASSSPGGGNTEAFF. The CDR3 bases are TGTGCCAGCAGCTCCCCGGGAGGGGGGAACACTGAAGCTTTCTTT. The variable domain in full, completed from reference TRBV5-4 and TRBJ1-1, reads ETGVTQSPTHLIKTRGQQVTLRCSSQSGHNTVSWYQQALGQGPQFIFQYYREEENGRGNFPPRFSGLQFPNYSSELNVNALELDDSALYLCASSSPGGGNTEAFFGQGTRLTVV.

The V call is TRBV27, the J call TRBJ1-6; D possibly corresponds to TRBD1 (5 bases). Trimming stripped 5 bases from V and 17 bases from J, with 10 bases between. The V gene's germline CDR1 is MNHEY and CDR2 SMNVEV (reference sequence). This CDR3 spans 10 amino acids. Here the CDR3 reads CASSPPGVHF. The CDR3 bases are TGTGCCAGCAGTCCACCGGGGGTCCACTTT.

A note on this clone: The DNA is omitted, as the CDR3 cannot be located on it reliably, and the CDR3 follows TCRdb's listing. This chain connects TRBV21-1 to TRBJ2-5. TRBV21-1 is a recognized pseudogene. 15 amino acids form the CDR3, both terminal residues included. The CDR3 region is CASSQGIYTCETQYF.

V usage is TRBV7-9 and J usage is TRBJ1-2; possible D gene TRBD1, 6 bases. Germline CDR1 SEHNR, CDR2 FQNEAQ (reference sequence). There are 12 residues in the CDR3. The V end lost 6 bases, the J end lost 4 bases, and 9 bases lay between the germline ends. The CDR3 DNA reads as TGTGCCAGCAGTCCAGGGGCCTATGGCTACACCTTC. This encodes CASSPGAYGYTF.

This clone appeared a single time. The chain couples TRBV2 to TRBJ1-2; 10 bases align to TRBD1. This CDR3 spans 15 amino acids. Trimming removed 4 bases from V and 2 bases from J; junction bases left unmatched: 4. Germline V gene sequence: CDR1 SNHLY, CDR2 FYNNEI. Here the CDR3 reads CASSGQGARNYGYTF. In DNA, the CDR3 is TGTGCCAGCAGTGGACAGGGGGCACGGAACTATGGCTACACCTTC.

This clone was seen only once. The chain couples TRBV6-5 to TRBJ2-7, with 8 bases fitting TRBD1. CDR1 and CDR2 (germline): MNHEY, SVGAGI. CDR3 size: 15 residues. Losses at the gene ends were 0 bases for V and 5 bases for J; bases not matched to a gene: 6. The CDR3 is CASSYSNQGADEQYF. The CDR3 DNA reads TGTGCCAGCAGTTACTCGAATCAGGGGGCCGACGAGCAGTACTTC.

V and J are TRBV6-1 and TRBJ2-4, with 13 bases lining up with TRBD2. There are 18 residues in the CDR3. Trimming cost V 4 bases and J 0 bases; bases outside gene matches: 6. Germline V gene lookup returns CDR1 MNHNS and CDR2 SASEGT. This chain's CDR3 is CASSARGTSGIAKNIQYF. Written as DNA, the CDR3 is TGTGCCAGCAGTGCCCGGGGGACTAGCGGGATAGCCAAAAACATTCAGTACTTC.

The chain uses TRBV6-4 and TRBJ1-5, with 7 bases aligning to TRBD1. The CDR3 spans 15 residues. In germline, CDR1 is MRHNA, CDR2 SNTAGT. V was clipped by 5 bases and J by 6 bases; unmatched bases: 10. CDR3 amino acids: CASSPTGNRGQPQHF. In DNA form, the CDR3 reads TGTGCCAGCAGTCCCACGGGAAACAGGGGTCAGCCCCAGCATTTT.

The chain uses TRBV3-1 (or the pseudogene TRBV3-2) and TRBJ1-6; TRBD1 matches at 7 bases. Trimming removed 0 bases from V and 14 bases from J; junction bases left unmatched: 7. Germline-derived CDR1 and CDR2 are LGHDT and YNNKEL (reference sequence). The CDR3 has 14 amino acids. Written as DNA, the CDR3 is TGTGCCAGCAGCCAAGAAGGACAGGCTTTAGCCCTCCACTTT. Its protein product is CASSQEGQALALHF.

The V and J genes are TRBV11-2 and TRBJ2-3, with D perhaps given as TRBD1 or TRBD2 (5 bases each). The germline CDR1 and CDR2 sequences are SGHAT and FQNNGV. V dropped 5 bases and J dropped 8 bases, with 20 bases sitting between them. The CDR3 spans 15 residues. The CDR3 DNA is TGTGCCAGCAGCGGCCAAGCGGAGCTTGGGACTACGCAGTATTTT. Translating it yields CASSGQAELGTTQYF.

The rearrangement uses TRBV20-1 and TRBJ2-5; the D gene could be TRBD1 or TRBD2 (5 bases each). V was trimmed by 3 bases and J by 0 bases, leaving 11 bases between them. The CDR3 is 14 residues long. Germline V gene data show CDR1 as DFQATT and CDR2 as SNEGSKA (reference sequence). Here the CDR3 reads CSASRGADQETQYF. CDR3 bases: TGCAGTGCTAGTCGAGGGGCAGACCAAGAGACCCAGTACTTC.

CDR3 nucleotide sequence: TGCGCCAGCAGCTTGGACAGAGTCACCGGGGAGCTGTTTTTT. Amino acids: CASSLDRVTGELFF. The chain has TRBV5-1 and TRBJ2-2; D gene unclear. V dropped 0 bases and J dropped 4 bases, with 7 bases sitting between them. The CDR3 has 14 residues. Per the germline V gene, CDR1 is SGHRS and CDR2 is YFSETQ.

The chain combines TRBV3-1 (or the pseudogene TRBV3-2) with TRBJ1-3, with TRBD1 matching over 8 bases. The germline gives CDR1 LGHDT, CDR2 YNNKEL (reference sequence). The ends lost 4 bases at V and 0 bases at J; junction bases unmatched: 11. The CDR3 covers 18 residues. CDR3: CASSLYSGQVISGNTIYF. The DNA for the CDR3 is TGTGCCAGCAGCCTCTACTCGGGACAGGTGATCTCTGGAAACACCATATATTTT.

The rearrangement joins TRBV7-9 to TRBJ1-1; D not resolved. Trimming cost V 5 bases and J 4 bases, with 17 bases left between them. This CDR3 has 15 residues. CDR1 and CDR2 (germline): SEHNR, FQNEAQ (reference sequence). CDR3 amino acids: CASSGVGSITTEAFF. Here the CDR3 DNA reads TGTGCCAGCAGCGGGGTGGGGAGCATCACCACTGAAGCTTTCTTT.

The chain links TRBV7-9 to TRBJ1-1, with 7 bases identical to TRBD1. Germline V gene sequence: CDR1 SEHNR, CDR2 FQNEAQ (reference sequence). The V segment lost 6 bases and the J segment 5 bases; nucleotides outside the gene matches: 9. The CDR3 length is 14 residues. The DNA of the CDR3 is TGTGCCAGCAGGACGACAGGGAGGTATACTGAAGCTTTCTTT. This encodes CASRTTGRYTEAFF.

This chain links TRBV27 with TRBJ2-2, with D possibly being TRBD1 or TRBD2 (5 bases each). V shed 10 bases and J shed 0 bases, with 33 bases lying between them. The CDR3 sequence is 21 residues long. The germline gives CDR1 MNHEY, CDR2 SMNVEV (reference sequence). Here the CDR3 reads CATGTPSGQGIVEANTGELFF. In DNA form, the CDR3 reads TGTGCCACCGGGACCCCGTCAGGACAAGGCATAGTAGAAGCGAACACCGGGGAGCTGTTTTTT.

V usage is TRBV9 and J usage is TRBJ2-3; no clear D gene. Germline-derived CDR1 and CDR2 are SGDLS and YYNGEE. Trimming cost V 0 bases and J 1 base, with 12 bases left between them. This CDR3 has 16 residues. CDR3 nucleotide sequence: TGTGCCAGCAGCGTAGGAAATAACGCGGGCACAGATACGCAGTATTTT. Its translation: CASSVGNNAGTDTQYF.

The chain uses TRBV10-3 and TRBJ1-3; no clear D gene. V was cut by 3 bases and J by 3 bases, with 12 bases left in between. The CDR3 covers 15 residues. CDR1 ENHRY and CDR2 SYGVKD come from the germline V gene. The CDR3 spells CAISDSTAGGNTIYF. The CDR3 DNA is TGTGCCATCAGTGACTCAACCGCGGGTGGAAACACCATATATTTT.